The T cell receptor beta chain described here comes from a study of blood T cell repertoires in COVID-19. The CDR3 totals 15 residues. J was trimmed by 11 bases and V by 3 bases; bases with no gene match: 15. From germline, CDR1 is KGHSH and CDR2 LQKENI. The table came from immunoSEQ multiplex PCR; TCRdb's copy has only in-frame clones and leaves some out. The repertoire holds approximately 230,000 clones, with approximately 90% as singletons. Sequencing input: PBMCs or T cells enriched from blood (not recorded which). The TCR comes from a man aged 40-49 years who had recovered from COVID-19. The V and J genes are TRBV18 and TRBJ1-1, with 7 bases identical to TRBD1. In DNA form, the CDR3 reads TGTGCCAGCTCACCCACAAAAGCAGACAGGGTCGGGGCTTTCTTT. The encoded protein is CASSPTKADRVGAFF. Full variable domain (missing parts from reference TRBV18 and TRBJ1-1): NAGVMQNPRHLVRRRGQEARLRCSPMKGHSHVYWYRQLPEEGLKFMVYLQKENIIDESGMPKERFSAEFPKEGPSILRIQQVVRGDSAAYFCASSPTKADRVGAFFGQGTRLTVV.